The entry that follows covers one T cell receptor beta chain sequence. Its antigen remains unidentified. A read error is possible here, since a much larger clone lies one base away. TCR libraries were prepared from roughly 14 ng of total RNA with the QIAseq Immune Repertoire TCR panel. TCRdb independently ran MiXCR on the reads; one entry per CDR3 protein. The table has 2,000 to 2,500 distinct CDR3 sequences, roughly 8.1% seen once. Four subsets defined by PD-1 and/or TIGIT were sorted from live CD3+CD8+TCRalphabeta+ cells. These data belong to a study of circulating CD8 cells and anti-PD-1 response in melanoma. The CDR3 spans 13 residues. From germline, CDR1 is MNHEY and CDR2 SMNVEV (reference sequence). Study-level findings and limits: Generally, no replicate experiments were performed.

The V call is TRBV27, the J call TRBJ1-1, with D hard to call. Sequencing used CD8+ T cells from PBMCs, obtained at baseline or after one month of anti-PD-1 therapy (not recorded which). The sequence came from a human donor with melanoma. The chain's CDR3 is CASSFGRVTEALF. CDR3 DNA sequence: TGTGCCAGCAGTTTCGGTAGGGTCACTGAAGCTCTCTTT.